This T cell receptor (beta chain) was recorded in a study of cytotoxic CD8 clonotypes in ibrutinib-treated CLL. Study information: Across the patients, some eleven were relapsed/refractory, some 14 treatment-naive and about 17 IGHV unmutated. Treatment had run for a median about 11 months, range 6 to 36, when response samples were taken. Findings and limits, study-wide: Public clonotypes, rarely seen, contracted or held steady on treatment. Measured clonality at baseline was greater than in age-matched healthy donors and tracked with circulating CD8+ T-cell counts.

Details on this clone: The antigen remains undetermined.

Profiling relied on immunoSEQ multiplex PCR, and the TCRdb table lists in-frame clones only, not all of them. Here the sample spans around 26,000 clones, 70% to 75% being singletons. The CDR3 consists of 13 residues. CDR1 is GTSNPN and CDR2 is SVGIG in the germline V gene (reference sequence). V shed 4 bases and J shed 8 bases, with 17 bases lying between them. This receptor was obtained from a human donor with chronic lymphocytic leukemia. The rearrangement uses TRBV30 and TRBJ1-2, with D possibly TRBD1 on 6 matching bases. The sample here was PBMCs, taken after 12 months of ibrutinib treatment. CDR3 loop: CAWTTGTGDGYTF. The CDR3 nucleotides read TGTGCCTGGACAACAGGGACGGGTGACGGCTACACCTTC.